This T cell receptor (beta chain) comes out of a study of T cells in Graves' hyperthyroidism and ophthalmopathy. General study findings and limits: Blood also showed most of the thyroid clonotypes that were expanded above 0.001.

The study defined stable Graves' hyperthyroidism as no ophthalmopathy progression within 18 months. Exclusion followed for patients with uncontrolled infection, other autoimmune disease, pregnancy or lactation. CDR3 size: 14 residues. The V end lost 3 bases, the J end lost 5 bases, and 11 bases lay between the germline ends. This clonotype occurred many times. Its specificity is unknown. The CDR3 regions of TCR beta were amplified from RNA transcripts. Primed by the HTBI set, a first-round RT-PCR was run on the TCR CDR3. TCRdb fed the multiplex PCR reads into MiXCR, producing one record per CDR3 protein. The sample contains roughly 510,000 distinct CDR3 sequences, less than 25% of which appear only once.

This rearrangement joins TRBV12-3 or TRBV12-4 to TRBJ1-5, with D tentatively TRBD1 (5 bases). The TCR sequence derives from a man in his late teens or twenties with Graves' hyperthyroidism. The sequenced sample was blood. In DNA form, the CDR3 reads TGTGCCAGCAGTTTGGGGGGTGGATATCAGCCCCAGCATTTT. Translated, it gives CASSLGGGYQPQHF.